The clone carrying this TCR beta chain has just one count. What it binds is not known. Time point noted: cycle 4 day 1 (C4D1), after less than seven weeks of nivolumab. All trial patients relapsed after autologous stem cell transplantation. The CDR3 sequence is 13 residues long. V lost 5 bases and J lost 9; bases outside the gene matches: 8. Germline CDR1 is SGHAT and CDR2 is FQNNGV. The sample belongs to a study of PD-1 blockade in classical Hodgkin lymphoma. Study results and caveats: Newly diagnosed patients had baseline TCR diversity that was reportedly lower than that of healthy donors.

This table comes from immunoSEQ multiplex PCR, and its TCRdb copy is limited to in-frame clones, with some not included. There are about 64,000 clones in the sample; around 90% occur only once, and 10% lies in the top ten. Sample: peripheral blood mononuclear cells (PBMCs), taken before the fourth cycle of nivolumab. The TCR was taken from a human donor with classical Hodgkin lymphoma. The rearrangement joins TRBV11-2 to TRBJ2-3; 7 bases are a match to TRBD1. The CDR3 spells CASSPGQTSTQYF. CDR3 nucleotide sequence: TGTGCCAGCAGCCCGGGACAGACATCCACGCAGTATTTT. Full variable domain (remainder filled in from reference TRBV11-2 and TRBJ2-3): EAGVAQSPRYKIIEKRQSVAFWCNPISGHATLYWYQQILGQGPKLLIQFQNNGVVDDSQLPKDRFSAERLKGVDSTLKIQPAKLEDSAVYLCASSPGQTSTQYFGPGTRLTVL.